This is a list of T cell receptor beta chains from one sample in a study of blood T cell repertoires in COVID-19. TCRdb's copy holds only in-frame clones and misses some; the assay was immunoSEQ multiplex PCR. The table has around 100,000 clones, about 89% seen once; the top ten hold more than 0.85%. The sample consisted of peripheral blood. These receptors were obtained from a man between 60 and 75 years old with acute or convalescent COVID-19. CDR3s include the opening cysteine and the closing phenylalanine or tryptophan. D genes are given only for firm matches. Clone sizes are given selectively: once, few, many, or a class where the clone is expanded.

>TRBD2|-|TRBV6-5|TRBJ2-1
CASEDGRDQYNEQFF
TGTGCCAGCGAAGACGGGAGGGACCAGTACAATGAGCAGTTCTTC
>TRBD1|-|TRBV19|TRBJ1-1
CASSMGDSGNTEAFF
TGTGCCAGTAGTATGGGGGACAGCGGGAACACTGAAGCTTTCTTT
>-|-|TRBV28|TRBJ2-3
CASSPPGQLSSFPDTQYF
TGTGCCAGCAGTCCCCCAGGTCAGCTAAGCTCTTTTCCAGATACGCAGTATTTT
>TRBD1|-|TRBV30|TRBJ1-2
CAWSVAQGAFHGYTF
TGTGCCTGGAGTGTAGCCCAGGGGGCGTTCCATGGCTACACCTTC
>-|few|TRBV30|TRBJ1-6
CAWSRGRGDNSPLHF
TGTGCCTGGAGTAGAGGGAGGGGGGATAATTCACCCCTCCACTTT
>TRBD2|-|TRBV29-1|TRBJ2-7
CSVGGTSGRANHEQYF
TGCAGCGTTGGAGGTACTAGCGGGAGGGCGAACCACGAGCAGTACTTC
>TRBD1|few|TRBV2|TRBJ2-1
CASSDRGSVYNEQFF
TGTGCCAGCAGCGACAGGGGATCCGTGTACAATGAGCAGTTCTTC
>TRBD1|-|TRBV9|TRBJ2-3
CASSPGQQPTDTQYF
TGTGCCAGCAGCCCGGGACAGCAACCTACAGATACGCAGTATTTT
>-|-|TRBV7-6|TRBJ2-7
CASSSGIVYEQYF
TGTGCCAGCAGTTCCGGGATCGTGTACGAGCAGTACTTC
>TRBD1|-|TRBV6-2/TRBV6-3|TRBJ2-1
CASSLGQGSYNEQFF
TGTGCCAGCAGCCTGGGACAGGGTTCCTACAATGAGCAGTTCTTC
>TRBD1|-|TRBV7-8|TRBJ2-5
CASSLQGAKGETQYF
TGTGCCAGCAGCCTACAGGGGGCGAAGGGGGAGACCCAGTACTTC
>-|-|TRBV5-1|TRBJ1-1
CASSLGAGSSSEAFF
TGCGCCAGCAGCTTGGGGGCAGGGTCCAGTTCTGAAGCTTTCTTT
>TRBD2|-|TRBV7-3|TRBJ2-3
CASSPSSGKTDTQYF
TGTGCCAGCAGCCCCTCTAGCGGGAAAACAGATACGCAGTATTTT
>-|-|TRBV11-2|TRBJ1-4
CASSLGYSKQLFF
TGTGCCAGCAGCCTAGGATACAGTAAACAACTGTTTTTT
>TRBD1|-|TRBV30|TRBJ1-2
CAWSTQGDNYGYTF
TGTGCCTGGAGTACACAGGGGGACAACTATGGCTACACCTTC
>-|once|TRBV3-1/TRBV3-2|TRBJ1-2
CASSQLLQGSSNYGYTF
TGTGCCAGCAGCCAACTATTACAGGGAAGTTCTAACTATGGCTACACCTTC
>TRBD1|-|TRBV27|TRBJ1-3
CASSQQGSGNTIYF
TGTGCCAGCAGCCAACAGGGGTCGGGAAACACCATATATTTT
>-|-|TRBV25-1|TRBJ1-2
CASSRGNYGYTF
TGTGCCAGCAGCAGGGGTAACTATGGCTACACCTTC
>-|-|TRBV6-6|TRBJ1-2
CASSSDSLSYTF
TGTGCCAGCAGCTCCGACAGCCTCAGCTACACCTTC
>TRBD1|-|TRBV19|TRBJ2-5
CASSTTLGTGSQETQYF
TGTGCCAGTAGTACGACCCTCGGGACAGGGAGCCAAGAGACCCAGTACTTC
>TRBD2|-|TRBV7-2|TRBJ2-5
CASSLVGSGRAETQYF
TGTGCCAGCAGCTTAGTGGGTAGCGGGAGGGCCGAGACCCAGTACTTC
>-|-|TRBV12-3/TRBV12-4|TRBJ1-2
CASNGGVNYGYTF
TGTGCCAGCAACGGAGGGGTTAACTATGGCTACACCTTC
>TRBD1|-|TRBV10-3|TRBJ1-2
CAIRTGYRVGGYTF
TGTGCCATCAGGACAGGGTACAGGGTGGGCGGCTACACCTTC
>-|-|TRBV4-1|TRBJ2-4
CASSQDPGQRGNIQYF
TGCGCCAGCAGCCAAGATCCCGGACAGAGAGGAAACATTCAGTACTTC
>TRBD2|-|TRBV7-3|TRBJ2-2
CATAAGGATGELFF
TGTGCCACCGCGGCGGGAGGGGCCACCGGGGAGCTGTTTTTT
>TRBD1|once|TRBV11-2|TRBJ1-1
CASSPDRVGTEAFF
TGTGCCAGCAGCCCGGACAGGGTGGGCACTGAAGCTTTCTTT
>TRBD1|-|TRBV9|TRBJ1-1
CASQGQLGAEAFF
TGTGCCTCCCAGGGACAGCTGGGAGCTGAAGCTTTCTTT
>-|-|TRBV9|TRBJ2-1
CASSVAPGLPNEQFF
TGTGCCAGCAGCGTAGCCCCGGGACTTCCCAATGAGCAGTTCTTC
>TRBD2|few|TRBV6-4|TRBJ2-1
CASSDSTSGSNEQFF
TGTGCCAGCAGTGACTCGACTAGCGGGAGCAATGAGCAGTTCTTC
>TRBD1|-|TRBV30|TRBJ1-2
CAWRNQGAWDGYTF
TGTGCCTGGAGAAACCAGGGGGCATGGGATGGCTACACCTTC
>-|-|TRBV19|TRBJ1-1
CASSSGGDTEAFF
TGTGCCAGTAGTTCGGGGGGGGACACTGAAGCTTTCTTT
>TRBD2|-|TRBV6-4|TRBJ2-2
CASSRLAGANTGELFF
TGTGCCAGCTCTCGACTAGCGGGCGCGAACACCGGGGAGCTGTTTTTT
>-|-|TRBV5-5|TRBJ1-5
CASSLDSGNQPQHF
TGTGCCAGCAGCTTAGATTCGGGCAATCAGCCCCAGCATTTT
>TRBD1|-|TRBV2|TRBJ1-4
CASSERGTATNEKLFF
TGTGCCAGCAGTGAACGGGGGACAGCAACTAATGAAAAACTGTTTTTT
>-|-|TRBV7-8|TRBJ2-2
CASSLAQRSGTGELFF
TGTGCCAGCAGCTTAGCCCAGAGGTCGGGAACCGGGGAGCTGTTTTTT
>-|-|TRBV12-3/TRBV12-4|TRBJ2-1
CASSRGINEQFF
TGTGCCAGCAGTAGAGGGATCAATGAGCAGTTCTTC
>-|once|TRBV9|TRBJ2-1
CASSRPQEGPLSGNEQFF
TGTGCCAGCAGCCGGCCTCAGGAGGGCCCCCTTTCTGGGAATGAGCAGTTCTTC
>-|-|TRBV11-2|TRBJ2-3
CASSPAGALNTQYF
TGTGCCAGCTCCCCCGCGGGGGCGCTGAATACGCAGTATTTT
>-|-|TRBV11-2|TRBJ2-7
CASSFNRDYSSYEQYF
TGTGCCAGCAGCTTCAACCGCGACTACAGCTCCTACGAGCAGTACTTC
>TRBD2|-|TRBV19|TRBJ2-1
CASSIGGRGPYNEQFF
TGTGCCAGTAGTATAGGCGGGAGGGGTCCCTACAATGAGCAGTTCTTC
>TRBD2|-|TRBV2|TRBJ2-7
CASSVSGSSEQYF
TGTGCCAGCAGTGTTAGCGGGAGTAGCGAGCAGTACTTC
>-|-|TRBV29-1|TRBJ1-4
CSGQANEKLFF
TGCAGCGGACAGGCTAATGAAAAACTGTTTTTT
>TRBD2|-|TRBV4-1|TRBJ2-3
CASSQSAGYGTDTQYF
TGCGCCAGCAGCCAATCAGCGGGATATGGCACAGATACGCAGTATTTT
>-|few|TRBV6-4|TRBJ1-1
CASRMVHGAGEAFF
TGTGCCAGCAGAATGGTTCATGGGGCCGGTGAAGCTTTCTTT
>-|-|TRBV3-1/TRBV3-2|TRBJ2-3
CASSQEGADTQYF
TGTGCCAGCAGCCAAGAAGGAGCAGATACGCAGTATTTT
>-|once|TRBV20-1|TRBJ1-1
CSASRGPDAFF
TGCAGTGCTAGCCGGGGTCCCGACGCTTTCTTT
>-|once|TRBV7-3|TRBJ1-1
CASSLAGHGTEAFF
TGTGCCAGCAGCTTAGCTGGGCATGGCACTGAAGCTTTCTTT
>TRBD2|-|TRBV3-1/TRBV3-2|TRBJ2-5
CASREKRGQETQYF
TGTGCCAGCAGGGAGAAGCGGGGCCAAGAGACCCAGTACTTC
>-|-|TRBV19|TRBJ2-1
CASSIEVQPYNEQFF
TGTGCCAGTAGTATAGAAGTACAGCCCTACAATGAGCAGTTCTTC
>TRBD2|-|TRBV10-3|TRBJ2-6
CAISDRSGSRSGANVLTF
TGTGCCATCAGTGACCGTAGCGGGAGTCGTTCTGGGGCCAACGTCCTGACTTTC
>-|-|TRBV7-9|TRBJ1-2
CASSFLRSGNYGYTF
TGTGCCAGCAGCTTTCTTAGATCGGGTAACTATGGCTACACCTTC
>-|-|TRBV19|TRBJ1-1
CASSTGNTEAFF
TGTGCCAGTAGTACAGGGAACACTGAAGCTTTCTTT